The 12 T cell receptor beta chains below come from one sample, sequenced in a study of glioma-infiltrating T cells after dendritic cell vaccination. Time point defined: after dendritic cell vaccination, including at tumor progression/relapse. TCRdb keeps only in-frame clones here, not all; method: immunoSEQ multiplex PCR. Of approximately 85,000 clones in the sample, roughly 85% were seen once. The sample consisted of blood, taken after dendritic cell vaccination. Receptors originate from a human donor with glioblastoma.

CDR3 residues: CASSLWADRGYEQYF. In DNA form, the CDR3 reads TGTGCCAGCAGTTTATGGGCGGACAGGGGGTACGAGCAGTACTTC. The chain employs TRBV27 and TRBJ2-7, with 10 positions matching TRBD1. CDR1 and CDR2 (germline): MNHEY, SMNVEV (reference sequence). J gave up 4 bases and V 1 base, and 4 bases lay outside the gene matches. The CDR3 totals 15 residues.

The chain is built from TRBV4-2 and TRBJ2-5, with 9 bases lining up with TRBD2. CDR3 size: 15 residues. Germline V gives CDR1 LGHNA, CDR2 YNFKEQ. V dropped 0 bases and J dropped 1; count of bases not matched to a gene: 0. CDR3 sequence reads: CASSQERGGQETQYF. As DNA, the CDR3 is TGTGCCAGCAGCCAAGAGCGGGGGGGCCAAGAGACCCAGTACTTC.

The chain recombines TRBV27 with TRBJ1-3, with 8 bases aligning to TRBD1. The CDR3 loop spans 16 amino acids. The V and J ends lost 7 bases and 0 bases, in that order; junction bases with no gene match: 8. The germline CDR1 and CDR2 sequences are MNHEY and SMNVEV (reference sequence). The CDR3 bases are TGTGCCAGCACCACTTTCGGACAGGGCTCTGGAAACACCATATATTTT. Protein product: CASTTFGQGSGNTIYF.

The V call is TRBV28, the J call TRBJ1-5; possibly TRBD1 for D (6 bases). The CDR3 contains 15 residues. In germline, CDR1 is MDHEN, CDR2 SYDVKM. Trimming pared 5 bases from V and 4 bases from J, leaving 15 bases between. CDR3 in amino acids: CASSGDTEENQPQHF. For the CDR3, the DNA is TGTGCCAGCAGTGGGGACACTGAGGAGAATCAGCCCCAGCATTTT.

The V call is TRBV5-1, the J call TRBJ2-2, with D hard to call. Trimming removed 2 bases at V and 5 bases at J, with 7 bases between. The CDR3 is 13 amino acids. Germline V gives CDR1 SGHRS, CDR2 YFSETQ. The CDR3 DNA reads as TGCGCCAGCAGCTTCAGAGGTACCGGGGAGCTGTTTTTT. It is translated as CASSFRGTGELFF.

The gene calls are TRBV7-9 and TRBJ2-7, with 8 bases lining up with TRBD1. Germline V CDR1 and CDR2: SEHNR, FQNEAQ (reference sequence). V lost 3 bases and J lost 3; bases outside the gene matches: 7. The CDR3 runs 15 residues. DNA for the CDR3: TGTGCCAGCAGCTTGAGCCTGACAGGGGTCTACGAGCAGTACTTC. Its translation: CASSLSLTGVYEQYF.

The rearrangement joins TRBV13 to TRBJ1-5, with D perhaps TRBD1 (5 bases). Per germline, CDR1 PRHDT and CDR2 FYEKMQ (reference sequence). Trimming took off 8 bases at V and 5 bases at J, with 10 bases between the two ends. The CDR3 has 12 residues. The CDR3 bases are TGTGCCAGCTCTGGGGGGGATCAGCCCCAGCATTTT. Its translation is CASSGGDQPQHF.

Regarding this clone: The CDR3 ends on some other residue instead of the conserved phenylalanine or tryptophan, so this is likely a read error. The V gene is TRBV15, the J gene TRBJ2-7; D unclear. Per the germline V gene, CDR1 is LNHNV and CDR2 is YYDKDF (reference sequence). V was cut by 1 base and J by 3 bases, with 7 bases left in between. The CDR3 spans 13 residues. The CDR3 sequence: CATSRAANYEQYL. The CDR3 coding sequence is TGTGCCACCAGCAGAGCGGCGAACTACGAGCAGTACCTC.

This chain connects TRBV5-1 to TRBJ2-7, with 10 bases that match TRBD1. Germline V gene lookup returns CDR1 SGHRS and CDR2 YFSETQ. V shed 1 base, J shed 6 bases, and the junction held 10 bases outside the gene matches. CDR3 size: 16 residues. CDR3 bases: TGCGCCAGCAGCTTGTCCCCGGGACAGGGGTTATCCGAGCAGTACTTC. Translating gives CASSLSPGQGLSEQYF. Full variable domain (outside the CDR3, taken from reference TRBV5-1 and TRBJ2-7): KAGVTQTPRYLIKTRGQQVTLSCSPISGHRSVSWYQQTPGQGLQFLFEYFSETQRNKGNFPGRFSGRQFSNSRSEMNVSTLELGDSALYLCASSLSPGQGLSEQYFGPGTRLTVT.

This clone occurred a few times. The chain links TRBV11-2 to TRBJ1-4, with D perhaps matching TRBD1 (5 bases). The CDR3 loop spans 15 amino acids. The germline CDR1 and CDR2 sequences are SGHAT and FQNNGV. Trimming pared 3 bases from V and 3 bases from J, leaving 11 bases between. CDR3 region: CASSFGRASNEKLFF. CDR3 in DNA: TGTGCCAGCAGCTTCGGCAGGGCCTCTAATGAAAAACTGTTTTTT.

The V gene is TRBV7-8, the J gene TRBJ1-6; 9 nucleotides agree with TRBD1. This CDR3 comprises 15 residues. Germline V gives CDR1 SGHVS, CDR2 FQNEAQ. Trimming removed 4 bases from V and 5 bases from J; junction bases left unmatched: 3. In DNA, the CDR3 is TGTGCCAGCAGCTCCGGGACAGGGAATAATTCACCCCTCCACTTT. Amino acid sequence: CASSSGTGNNSPLHF.

The chain joins TRBV7-9 to TRBJ2-1, with 8 positions matching TRBD1. CDR3 length equals 14 residues. The germline V gene encodes CDR1 SEHNR and CDR2 FQNEAQ (reference sequence). J lost 8 bases, V lost 2 bases, and 5 bases had no gene match. The CDR3 DNA is TGTGCCAGCAGCTTACAGGGGGCGATGCATGAGCAGTTCTTC. As protein: CASSLQGAMHEQFF.